This TCR beta chain was profiled in a study of identical twins. The sample holds a few counts of this clonotype. Trimming cost V 5 bases and J 3 bases, with 14 bases left between them. The V gene's germline CDR1 is DFQATT and CDR2 SNEGSKA (reference sequence). The CDR3 covers 15 residues. TCRdb reanalysed the 5' RACE reads using MiXCR and keeps one entry per CDR3 protein. The table records some 730,000 distinct CDR3 sequences, around a sixth of them present only once. The sample was also reused in another study, on T cells expressing NK-cell markers.

This TCR was sampled from a woman under 30 in good health. What was sequenced was PBMCs. This chain connects TRBV20-1 to TRBJ1-6; weak D call: TRBD1 (6 bases). CDR3 loop: CSALRGGNYNSPLHF. In DNA, the CDR3 is TGCAGTGCTCTCAGGGGCGGAAACTATAATTCACCCCTCCACTTT.